Following are 4 T cell receptor beta chains from one sample sequenced in a study of shared clonotypes between healthy human individuals. Profiling relied on immunoSEQ multiplex PCR, and the TCRdb table lists in-frame clones only, not all of them. The table lists fewer than 400,000 clones, around 72% of them singletons, with 10% in the top ten. The sequencing input was memory CD4+ T cells sorted from blood. Subset defined: CD45RA-negative fraction. The receptors were sampled from a young man in good health.

This clone was detected ten times or more. Other nucleotide sequences in the sample specify the same CDR3. The rearrangement links TRBV7-9 to TRBJ2-7; D may correspond to TRBD1 or TRBD2 (6 bases each). The CDR3 runs 16 residues. The germline gives CDR1 SEHNR, CDR2 FQNEAQ (reference sequence). V was pared by 0 bases and J by 0 bases, with 12 bases between. This chain's CDR3 is CASSLARGHSSYEQYF. DNA of the CDR3: TGTGCCAGCAGCTTAGCACGGGGGCATAGCTCCTACGAGCAGTACTTC.

This clone turned up a few times. This chain links TRBV7-8 with TRBJ2-2, with D possibly matching TRBD1 (6 bases). V gave up 8 bases and J gave up 4 bases, with 17 bases separating them. This CDR3 has 15 residues. Germline assignment: CDR1 SGHVS and CDR2 FQNEAQ. CDR3 sequence: CASHPQGMSTGELFF. The CDR3 coding sequence is TGTGCCAGCCACCCCCAGGGGATGTCCACCGGGGAGCTGTTTTTT. Drawing the rest from reference TRBV7-8 and TRBJ2-2, the complete variable domain is GAGVSQSPRYKVAKRGQDVALRCDPISGHVSLFWYQQALGQGPEFLTYFQNEAQLDKSGLPSDRFFAERPEGSVSTLKIQRTQQEDSAVYLCASHPQGMSTGELFFGEGSRLTVL.

Regarding this clone: Other DNA variants within this sample encode the same CDR3. The rearrangement joins TRBV5-1 to TRBJ2-7; D is ambiguous. V lost 0 bases to trimming and J lost 2 bases, with 9 bases between them. Germline V CDR1 and CDR2: SGHRS, YFSETQ. The CDR3 length is 14 residues. Here the CDR3 reads CASSLGARAYEQYF. The CDR3 region has the DNA TGCGCCAGCAGCTTGGGGGCAAGGGCCTACGAGCAGTACTTC.

The CDR3 region has the DNA TGTGCCAGCAGCTTCGGGCCAGCCAAAAACATTCAGTACTTC. This codes for CASSFGPAKNIQYF. The rearrangement joins TRBV7-7 to TRBJ2-4; D is ambiguous. The V gene's germline CDR1 is SSHAT and CDR2 FNYEAQ (reference sequence). This CDR3 has 14 residues. The V gene lost 3 bases and the J gene lost 0 bases, with 6 bases spanning the gap.